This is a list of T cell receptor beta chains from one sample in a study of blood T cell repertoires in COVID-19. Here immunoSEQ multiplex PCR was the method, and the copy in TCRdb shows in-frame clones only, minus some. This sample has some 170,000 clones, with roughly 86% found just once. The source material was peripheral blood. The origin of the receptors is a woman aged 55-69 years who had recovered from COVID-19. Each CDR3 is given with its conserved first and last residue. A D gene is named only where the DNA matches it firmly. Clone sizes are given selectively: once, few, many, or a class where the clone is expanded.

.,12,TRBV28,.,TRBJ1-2,TGTGCCAGCAGTTTAGTCCTCTATGGCTACACCTTC,CASSLVLYGYTF
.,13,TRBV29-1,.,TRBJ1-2,TGCAGCGTTGTTTTAGGGGTTTCCTATGGCTACACCTTC,CSVVLGVSYGYTF
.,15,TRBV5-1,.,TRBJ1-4,TGCGCCAGCAGCTTGGGGACGGGGATGGTAGGAAAACTGTTTTTT,CASSLGTGMVGKLFF
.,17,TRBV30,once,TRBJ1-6,TGTGCCTGGAGTGTAAATCGTCCGGGGTTGTGTAATTCACCCCTCCACTTT,CAWSVNRPGLCNSPLHF
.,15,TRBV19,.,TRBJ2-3,TGTGCCAGTAGTATCCAACTAGCTGCAACAGATACGCAGTATTTT,CASSIQLAATDTQYF
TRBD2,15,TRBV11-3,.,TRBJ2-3,TGTGCCAGCAGCTTAGGACTAGCGGGGGCAGATACGCAGTATTTT,CASSLGLAGADTQYF
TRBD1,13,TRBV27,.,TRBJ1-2,TGTGCCAGCAGGCGGACAGGGGTCTATGGCTACACCTTC,CASRRTGVYGYTF
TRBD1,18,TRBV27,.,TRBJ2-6,TGTGCCAGCAGTTTTTCCGGGACAGGGGGCGCTGGGGCCAACGTCCTGACTTTC,CASSFSGTGGAGANVLTF
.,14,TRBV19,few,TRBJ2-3,TGTGCCAGTAGTATGGGCAGGGACTCAGATACGCAGTATTTT,CASSMGRDSDTQYF
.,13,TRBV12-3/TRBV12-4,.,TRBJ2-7,TGTGCCAGCAGTTTTCAAAGGGGCTACGAGCAGTACTTC,CASSFQRGYEQYF
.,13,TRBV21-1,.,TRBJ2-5,TGTGCCAGCAGCAAAGCCGGGTCAGAGACCCAGTACTTC,CASSKAGSETQYF
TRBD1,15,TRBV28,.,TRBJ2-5,TGTGCCAGCAGTTTATCCGGGACAGGAGAAGAGACCCAGTACTTC,CASSLSGTGEETQYF
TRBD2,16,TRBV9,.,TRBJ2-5,TGTGCCAGCAGCCAATCTAGCGGGGGTTACCAAGAGACCCAGTACTTC,CASSQSSGGYQETQYF
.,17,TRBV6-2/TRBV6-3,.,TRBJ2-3,TGTGCCAGCAGTTATGACACATGGCGGGCGGACACAGATACGCAGTATTTT,CASSYDTWRADTDTQYF
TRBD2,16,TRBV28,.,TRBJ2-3,TGTGCCAGCAGTCCGTCCCTAGCGGGGGTAGGAGATACGCAGTATTTT,CASSPSLAGVGDTQYF
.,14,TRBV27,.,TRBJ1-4,TGTGCCAGCACAATCGGGACATATAATGAAAAACTGTTTTTT,CASTIGTYNEKLFF
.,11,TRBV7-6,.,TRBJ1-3,TGTGCAGGCAGGGCCGGAAACACCATATATTTT,CAGRAGNTIYF
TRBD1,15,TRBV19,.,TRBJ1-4,TGTGCCAGTAGCCTTTACGGACAGGGGTATGAAAAACTGTTTTTT,CASSLYGQGYEKLFF
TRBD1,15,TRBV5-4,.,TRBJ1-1,TGTGCCAGCAGCAGACCGGGACAGATGAACACTGAAGCTTTCTTT,CASSRPGQMNTEAFF
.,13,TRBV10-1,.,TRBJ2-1,TGCGCCAGCAGGGCTAGGTCCTACAATGAGCAGTTCTTC,CASRARSYNEQFF
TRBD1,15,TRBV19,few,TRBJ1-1,TGTGCCAGTAGAACGGGACAGGGGATGAACACTGAAGCTTTCTTT,CASRTGQGMNTEAFF
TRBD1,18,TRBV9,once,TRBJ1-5,TGTGCCAGCAGCGTAGAAGGGACGGGACAGGGATTCCGTCAGCCCCAGCATTTT,CASSVEGTGQGFRQPQHF
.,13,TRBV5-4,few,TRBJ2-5,TGTGCCAGCAGCGAGGAACCCCAAGAGACCCAGTACTTC,CASSEEPQETQYF
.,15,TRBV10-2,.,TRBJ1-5,TGCGCCAGCAGTGAGGCGGGAGGGAGTAATCAGCCCCAGCATTTT,CASSEAGGSNQPQHF
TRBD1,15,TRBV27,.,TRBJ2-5,TGTGCCAGCAGTTTCAGATACAGGGGCGGGGAGACCCAGTACTTC,CASSFRYRGGETQYF
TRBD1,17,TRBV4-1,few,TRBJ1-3,TGCGCCAGCAGCCAAGTTCTCAGGACAGGGCCAGGAAACACCATATATTTT,CASSQVLRTGPGNTIYF
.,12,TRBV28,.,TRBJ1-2,TGTGCCAGCAAAGTAAGGGAGGGTGGCTACACCTTC,CASKVREGGYTF
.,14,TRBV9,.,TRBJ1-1,TGTGCCAGCAGCGTAGGAGGGAGGGACACTGAAGCTTTCTTT,CASSVGGRDTEAFF
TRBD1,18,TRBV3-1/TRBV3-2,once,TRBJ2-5,TGTGCCAGCAGCCAAGAGGCCTTTCTGCGGACAGGGGGAGAGACCCAGTACTTC,CASSQEAFLRTGGETQYF
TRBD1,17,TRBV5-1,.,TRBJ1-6,TGCGCCAGCAGCCCACTAAACCCGGGACAGGTTGTCTCACCCCTCCACTTT,CASSPLNPGQVVSPLHF
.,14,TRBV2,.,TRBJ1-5,TGTGCCAGCAGTAATACAGGGCTGCAGCAGCCCCAGCATTTT,CASSNTGLQQPQHF
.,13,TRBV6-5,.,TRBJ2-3,TGTGCCAGCACCGAATTTGGTTCCGAGGCGCAGTATTTT,CASTEFGSEAQYF
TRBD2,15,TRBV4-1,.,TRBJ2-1,TGCGCCAGCAGCCAAGTACGGGGGGGCCAAAATGAGCAGTTCTTC,CASSQVRGGQNEQFF
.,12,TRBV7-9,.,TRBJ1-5,TGTGCCAGCAGCTTCGGTTTGGAGCCCCAGCATTTT,CASSFGLEPQHF
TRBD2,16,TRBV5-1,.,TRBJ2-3,TGCGCCAGCAGCTTGCCACTAGCGGGGACCACAGATACGCAGTATTTT,CASSLPLAGTTDTQYF
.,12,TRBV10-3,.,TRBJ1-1,TGTGCCATCAGGACAGGCACCCCTGAAGCTTTCTTT,CAIRTGTPEAFF
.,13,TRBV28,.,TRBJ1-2,TGTGCCAGCAGTTTAGGAGGGAACTATGGCTACACCTTC,CASSLGGNYGYTF
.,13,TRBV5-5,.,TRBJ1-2,TGTGCCAGCAGCTTGGTAGGTGGACACGGCTACACCTTC,CASSLVGGHGYTF
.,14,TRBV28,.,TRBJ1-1,TGTGCCAGCAGTAGAGATTCCCGGGGCACTGAAGCTTTCTTT,CASSRDSRGTEAFF
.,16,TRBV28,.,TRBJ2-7,TGTGCCAGCAGCAATCGAGGCAGGAGACTACCCTACGAGCAGTACTTC,CASSNRGRRLPYEQYF
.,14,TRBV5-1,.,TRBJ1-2,TGCGCCAGCAGCTCCGGACAGCCTGCCTATGGCTACACCTTC,CASSSGQPAYGYTF
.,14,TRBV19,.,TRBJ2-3,TGTGCCAGTCGACAGCAGGTTTCTTCAGATACGCAGTATTTT,CASRQQVSSDTQYF
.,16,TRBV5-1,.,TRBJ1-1,TGCGCCAGCAGCTTAATACAGGCGAATCCGAACACTGAAGCTTTCTTT,CASSLIQANPNTEAFF
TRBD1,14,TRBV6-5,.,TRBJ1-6,TGTGCCAGCAGTCCCCGGGACAGGGTATCACCCCTCCACTTT,CASSPRDRVSPLHF
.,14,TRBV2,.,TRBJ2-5,TGTGCCAGCAGTGCATGGGGGGTTGGAGAGACCCAGTACTTC,CASSAWGVGETQYF
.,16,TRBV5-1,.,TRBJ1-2,TGCGCCAGCAGCTTACATTCCCCACCGCCGTTCTATGGCTACACCTTC,CASSLHSPPPFYGYTF
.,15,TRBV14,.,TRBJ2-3,TGTGCCAGCAGCCGTCGGGGGGCCGGCACAGATACGCAGTATTTT,CASSRRGAGTDTQYF
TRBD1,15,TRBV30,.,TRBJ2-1,TGTGCCTGGAGTGAGGGGACAGTGGGACGGGCTGAGCAGTTCTTC,CAWSEGTVGRAEQFF
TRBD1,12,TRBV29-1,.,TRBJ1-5,TGCAGCGTTGGCCAGGGGGATCAGCCCCAGCATTTT,CSVGQGDQPQHF
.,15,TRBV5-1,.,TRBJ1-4,TGCGCCAGCAGCCCGGGGGAAACTGTCTCGGAAAAACTGTTTTTT,CASSPGETVSEKLFF
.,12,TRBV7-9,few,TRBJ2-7,TGTGCCAGCAGCCCACTCCCGGGGGAGCAGTACTTC,CASSPLPGEQYF
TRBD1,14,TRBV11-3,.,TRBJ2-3,TGTGCCAGCAGCTTACGCCAGGGGGCAAATACGCAGTATTTT,CASSLRQGANTQYF
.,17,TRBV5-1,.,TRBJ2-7,TGCGCCAGCAGCTTGGGTCAGACAGGGGAGGGCGGCTACGAGCAGTACTTC,CASSLGQTGEGGYEQYF
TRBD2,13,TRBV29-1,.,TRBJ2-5,TGCAGCGGCCGGACTAGCGGGGGGGCGGGCCAGTACTTC,CSGRTSGGAGQYF
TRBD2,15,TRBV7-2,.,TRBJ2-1,TGTGCCAGCAGCCTCGGGACTAGCGGGCCTTATGAGCAGTTCTTC,CASSLGTSGPYEQFF
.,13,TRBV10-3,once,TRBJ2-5,TGTGCCATCAGTAGACAGTACCAAGAGACCCAGTACTTC,CAISRQYQETQYF
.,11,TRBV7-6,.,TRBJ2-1,TGTGCCAGCAGCTTTTTTCGTGAGCAGTTCTTC,CASSFFREQFF
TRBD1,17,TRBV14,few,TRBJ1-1,TGTGCCAGCAGCCGAGGGACAGGGGGCGGCCCTCGGTGGCGAGCTTTCTTT,CASSRGTGGGPRWRAFF
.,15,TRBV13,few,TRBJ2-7,TGTGCCAGCAGCTTAGGGGCCGTACCCTCCTACGAGCAGTACTTC,CASSLGAVPSYEQYF
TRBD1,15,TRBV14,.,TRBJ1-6,TGTGCCAGCAGCCAAGGGACAGGGGCCAATTCACCCCTCCACTTT,CASSQGTGANSPLHF